Below, one T cell receptor (beta chain) is given with its context. CDR1 and CDR2 (germline): SGHDT, YYEEEE. V dropped 2 bases and J dropped 7 bases, with 12 bases sitting between them. CDR3 length equals 14 residues. This sample is drawn from a study of blood T cell repertoires in COVID-19. Only in-frame clones appear in the TCRdb table, and some are missing; sequencing was by immunoSEQ multiplex PCR. Among about 220,000 clones listed, 70% to 90% were seen once. J is TRBJ2-2 and V is TRBV5-6; D gene unclear. Input material: peripheral blood. The receptor was derived from a human donor in a cohort sampled during active COVID-19. CDR3 sequence: CASSFGPSYGELFF. For the CDR3, the DNA is TGTGCCAGCAGCTTTGGGCCTTCATACGGGGAGCTGTTTTTT.